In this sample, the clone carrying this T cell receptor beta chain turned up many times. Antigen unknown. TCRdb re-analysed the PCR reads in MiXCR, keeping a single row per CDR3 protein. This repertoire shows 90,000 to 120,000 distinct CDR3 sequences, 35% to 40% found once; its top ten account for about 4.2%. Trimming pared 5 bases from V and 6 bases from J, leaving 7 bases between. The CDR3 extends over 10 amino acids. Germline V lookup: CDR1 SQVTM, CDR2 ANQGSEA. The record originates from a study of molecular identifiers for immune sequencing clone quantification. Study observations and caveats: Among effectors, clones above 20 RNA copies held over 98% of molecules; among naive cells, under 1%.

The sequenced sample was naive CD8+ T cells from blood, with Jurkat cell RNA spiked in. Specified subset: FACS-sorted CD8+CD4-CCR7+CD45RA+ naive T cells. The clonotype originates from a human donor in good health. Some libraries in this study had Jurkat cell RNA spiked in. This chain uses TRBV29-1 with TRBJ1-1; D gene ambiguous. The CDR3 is CSVFGPEAFF. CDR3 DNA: TGCAGCGTTTTCGGCCCTGAAGCTTTCTTT.